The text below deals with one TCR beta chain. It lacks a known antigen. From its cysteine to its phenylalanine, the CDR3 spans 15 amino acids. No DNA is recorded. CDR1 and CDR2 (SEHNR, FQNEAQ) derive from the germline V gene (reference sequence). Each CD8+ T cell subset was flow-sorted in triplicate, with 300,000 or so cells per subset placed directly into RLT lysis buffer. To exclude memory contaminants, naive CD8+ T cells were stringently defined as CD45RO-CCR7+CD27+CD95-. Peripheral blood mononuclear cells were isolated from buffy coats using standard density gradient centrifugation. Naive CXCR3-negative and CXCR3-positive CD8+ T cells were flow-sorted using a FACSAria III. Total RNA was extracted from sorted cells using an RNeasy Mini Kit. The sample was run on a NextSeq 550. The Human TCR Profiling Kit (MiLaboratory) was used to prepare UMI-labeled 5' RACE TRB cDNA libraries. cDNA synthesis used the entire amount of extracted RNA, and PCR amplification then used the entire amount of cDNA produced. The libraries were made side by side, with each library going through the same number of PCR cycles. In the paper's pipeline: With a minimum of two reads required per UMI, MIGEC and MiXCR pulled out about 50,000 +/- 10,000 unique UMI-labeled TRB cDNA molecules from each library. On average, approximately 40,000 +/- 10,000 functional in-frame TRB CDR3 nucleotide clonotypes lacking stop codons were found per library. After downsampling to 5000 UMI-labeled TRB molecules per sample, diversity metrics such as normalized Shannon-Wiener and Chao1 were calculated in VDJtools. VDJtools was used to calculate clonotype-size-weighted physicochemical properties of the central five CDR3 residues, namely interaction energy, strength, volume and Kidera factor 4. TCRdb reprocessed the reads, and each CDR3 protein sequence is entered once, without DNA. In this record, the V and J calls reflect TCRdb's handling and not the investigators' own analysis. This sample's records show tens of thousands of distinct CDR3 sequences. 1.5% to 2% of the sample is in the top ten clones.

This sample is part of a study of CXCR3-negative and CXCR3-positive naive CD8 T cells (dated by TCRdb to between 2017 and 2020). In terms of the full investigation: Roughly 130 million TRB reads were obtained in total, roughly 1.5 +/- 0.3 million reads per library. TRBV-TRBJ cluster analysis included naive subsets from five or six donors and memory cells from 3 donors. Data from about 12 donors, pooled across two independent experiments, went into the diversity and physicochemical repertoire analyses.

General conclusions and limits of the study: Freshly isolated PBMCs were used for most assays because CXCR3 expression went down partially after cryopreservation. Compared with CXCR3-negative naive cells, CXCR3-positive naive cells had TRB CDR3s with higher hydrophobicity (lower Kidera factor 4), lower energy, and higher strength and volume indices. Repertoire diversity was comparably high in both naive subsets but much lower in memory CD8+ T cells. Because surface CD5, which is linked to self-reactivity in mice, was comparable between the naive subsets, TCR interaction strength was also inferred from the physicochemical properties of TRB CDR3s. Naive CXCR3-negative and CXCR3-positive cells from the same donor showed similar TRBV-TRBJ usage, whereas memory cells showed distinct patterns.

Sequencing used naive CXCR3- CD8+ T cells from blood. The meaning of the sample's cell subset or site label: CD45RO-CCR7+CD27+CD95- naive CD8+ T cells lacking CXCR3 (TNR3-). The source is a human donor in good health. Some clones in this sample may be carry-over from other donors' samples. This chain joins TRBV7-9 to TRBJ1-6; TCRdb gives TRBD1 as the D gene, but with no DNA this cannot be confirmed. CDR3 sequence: CASASGEIYNSPLHF. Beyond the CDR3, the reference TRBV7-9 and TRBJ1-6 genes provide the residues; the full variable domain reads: DTGVSQNPRHKITKRGQNVTFRCDPISEHNRLYWYRQTLGQGPEFLTYFQNEAQLEKSRLLSDRFSAERPKGSFSTLEIQRTEQGDSAMYLCASASGEIYNSPLHFGNGTRLTVT.